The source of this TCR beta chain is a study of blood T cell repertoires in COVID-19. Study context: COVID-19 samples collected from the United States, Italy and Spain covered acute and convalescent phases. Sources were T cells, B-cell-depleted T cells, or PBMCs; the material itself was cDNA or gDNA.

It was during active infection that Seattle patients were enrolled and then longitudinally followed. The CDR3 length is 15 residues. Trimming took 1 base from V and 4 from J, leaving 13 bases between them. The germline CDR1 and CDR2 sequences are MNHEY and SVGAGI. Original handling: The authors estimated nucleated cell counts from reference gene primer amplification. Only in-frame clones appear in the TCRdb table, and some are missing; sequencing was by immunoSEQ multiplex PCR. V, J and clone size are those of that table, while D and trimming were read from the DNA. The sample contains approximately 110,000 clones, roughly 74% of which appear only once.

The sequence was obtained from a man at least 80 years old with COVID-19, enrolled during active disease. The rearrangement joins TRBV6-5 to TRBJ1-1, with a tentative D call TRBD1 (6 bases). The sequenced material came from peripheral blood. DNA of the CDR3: TGTGCCAGCAGTTACTTTGACAGGTTGACCACTGAAGCTTTCTTT. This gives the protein CASSYFDRLTTEAFF.